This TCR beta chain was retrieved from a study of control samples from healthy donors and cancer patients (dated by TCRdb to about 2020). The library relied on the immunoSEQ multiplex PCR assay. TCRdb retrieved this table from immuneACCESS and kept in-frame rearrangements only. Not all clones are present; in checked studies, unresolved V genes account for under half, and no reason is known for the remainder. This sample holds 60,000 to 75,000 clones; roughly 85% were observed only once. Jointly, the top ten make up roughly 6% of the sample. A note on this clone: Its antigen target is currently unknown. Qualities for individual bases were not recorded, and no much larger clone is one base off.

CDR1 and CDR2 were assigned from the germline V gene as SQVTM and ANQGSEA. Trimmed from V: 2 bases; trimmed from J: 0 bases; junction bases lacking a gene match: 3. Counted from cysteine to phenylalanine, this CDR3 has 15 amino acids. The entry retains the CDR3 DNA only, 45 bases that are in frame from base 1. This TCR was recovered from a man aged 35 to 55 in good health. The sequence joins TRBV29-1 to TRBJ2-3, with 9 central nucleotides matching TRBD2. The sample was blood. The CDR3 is CSVEQAGGSTDTQYF. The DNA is TGCAGCGTTGAACAAGCGGGAGGAAGCACAGATACGCAGTATTTT.